Presented here are 5 T cell receptor beta chains from one specimen sequenced in a study of blood T cell repertoires in COVID-19. The assay was immunoSEQ multiplex PCR, and TCRdb's table has in-frame clones only and misses some. The data show roughly 140,000 clones, 80% to 90% seen once. The sample consisted of peripheral blood. The receptors originated from a man between 60 and 75 years old with active or convalescent COVID-19.

This rearrangement joins TRBV19 to TRBJ2-3, with 9 nucleotides matching TRBD2. The CDR3 covers 17 residues. The V gene end was trimmed by 0 bases and the J gene end by 3 bases; junction bases not matched to a gene: 7. Germline-derived CDR1 and CDR2 are LNHDA and SQIVND (reference sequence). The CDR3 loop is CASSIDWGSGSTDTQYF. CDR3 DNA sequence: TGTGCCAGTAGTATAGATTGGGGTAGCGGGAGTACAGATACGCAGTATTTT.

The rearrangement joins TRBV3-1 (or the pseudogene TRBV3-2) to TRBJ2-1; 12 bases align to TRBD2. J lost 10 bases, V lost 4 bases, and 8 bases had no gene match. Germline CDR1 LGHDT, CDR2 YNNKEL (reference sequence). The CDR3 runs to 15 residues. The CDR3 sequence is CASSLRLAGADEQFF. The CDR3 DNA reads as TGTGCCAGCAGCCTCAGACTAGCGGGAGCGGACGAGCAGTTCTTC.

The V gene is TRBV28, the J gene TRBJ2-7, with 7 bases aligning to TRBD1. CDR1 is MDHEN and CDR2 is SYDVKM in the germline V gene. The CDR3 extends over 16 amino acids. The ends lost 2 bases at V and 0 bases at J; junction bases unmatched: 7. The CDR3 here is CASSLRGGAFSYEQYV. The CDR3 region has the DNA TGTGCCAGCAGTTTAAGAGGGGGCGCCTTCTCCTACGAGCAGTACGTC.

The count of this clone is one. In DNA, the CDR3 is TGCGCCAGCACTCCAGGACAGGGGGACATGAACACTGAAGCTTTCTTT. It is translated as CASTPGQGDMNTEAFF. This chain joins TRBV10-1 and TRBJ1-1; TRBD1 aligns across 10 bases. The germline CDR1 and CDR2 sequences are WNHNN and SYGVQD (reference sequence). The CDR3 has 16 residues. V lost 7 bases to trimming and J lost 0 bases; unmatched junction nucleotides: 8.

CDR3 coding DNA: TGTGCCACCAGCAGCGGGAGCACAGATACGCAGTATTTT. It specifies CATSSGSTDTQYF. V and J are TRBV15 and TRBJ2-3; unclear D gene. The CDR3 is 13 amino acids. CDR1 and CDR2 from the germline V gene are LNHNV and YYDKDF (reference sequence). The germline V and J ends were trimmed by 3 bases and 0 bases, with 4 bases remaining between them.